The sequence of this T cell receptor beta chain was determined in a study of blood T cell repertoires in COVID-19. Germline V CDR1 and CDR2: SGHAT, FQNNGV. V lost 0 bases, J lost 2 bases, and 11 bases lay in between. The CDR3 totals 15 residues. Repertoires were generated with immunoSEQ multiplex PCR, while TCRdb's copy carries only in-frame clones and drops some. The sample shows some 250,000 clones, 80% to 85% of them seen only once. The source of this sequence is a man between 60 and 75 years old with acute or convalescent COVID-19. The V call is TRBV11-2, the J call TRBJ2-7; D perhaps matches TRBD1 (5 bases). What was sequenced was peripheral blood. DNA of the CDR3: TGTGCCAGCAGCTTAGAAAGGGGCCAAACCTACGAGCAGTACTTC. This sequence encodes CASSLERGQTYEQYF.